This T cell receptor beta chain emerged from a study of blood T cells in healthy people across ages. Points from the study as a whole: Higher diversity and more naive CD4+ cells were features of long-lived donors, compared to aged donors.

The use of a sample-barcoded 5' primer and a J-beta primer mix characterized a second PCR of 7 to 11 cycles. Individual samples furnished no less than 2.5 million CDR3-containing paired-end reads apiece. TCRdb redid the calling of the 5' RACE reads with MiXCR, one entry per CDR3 protein. Among hundreds of thousands of distinct CDR3 sequences, less than 35% were seen once, and the ten largest hold approximately 14%. This clonotype has at least ten counts. Its antigen is not known. Per sample, a minimum of 6.5 million PBMCs were isolated. Trimming took off 1 base at V and 5 bases at J, with 6 bases between the two ends. This CDR3 comprises 13 residues.

Specimen: blood. The rearrangement links TRBV12-3 or TRBV12-4 to TRBJ2-1; the D is unclear. This sequence originates from a woman aged 80 or older in good health. The CDR3 bases are TGTGCCAGCAGTTTAGACCCTAACAATGAGCAGTTCTTC. It specifies CASSLDPNNEQFF.